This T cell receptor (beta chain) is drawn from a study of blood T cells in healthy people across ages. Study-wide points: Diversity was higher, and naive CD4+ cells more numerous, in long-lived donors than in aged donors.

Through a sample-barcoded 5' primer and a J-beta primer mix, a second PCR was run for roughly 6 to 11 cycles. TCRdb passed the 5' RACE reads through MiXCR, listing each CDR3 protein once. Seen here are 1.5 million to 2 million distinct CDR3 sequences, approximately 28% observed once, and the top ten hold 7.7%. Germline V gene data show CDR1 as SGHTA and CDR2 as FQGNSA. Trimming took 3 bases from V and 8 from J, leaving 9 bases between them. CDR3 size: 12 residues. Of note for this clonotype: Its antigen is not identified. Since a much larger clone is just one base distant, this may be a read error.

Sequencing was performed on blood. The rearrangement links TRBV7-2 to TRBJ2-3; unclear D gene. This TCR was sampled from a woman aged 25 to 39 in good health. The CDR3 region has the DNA TGTGCCAGCAGCTTTTCGGTAGGTACGCAGTATTTT. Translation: CASSFSVGTQYF.